This TCR beta chain derives from a study of blood T cell repertoires in COVID-19. Study context: Researchers got acute and convalescent COVID-19 samples from the United States, Italy and Spain. Nucleic acid was either cDNA or gDNA, and it came from T cells, B-cell-depleted T cells, or PBMCs.

It was during active infection that Seattle patients were enrolled and then longitudinally followed. The germline CDR1 and CDR2 sequences are SGHRS and YFSETQ. The V segment lost 0 bases and the J segment 7 bases; nucleotides outside the gene matches: 9. The CDR3 contains 16 residues. Sequencing was performed with immunoSEQ multiplex PCR; in TCRdb, only in-frame clones are kept and a portion is missing. The sample shows 150,000 or so clones, about 80% of them seen only once. This clonotype originated in a middle-aged woman with COVID-19, enrolled during active disease. The V call is TRBV5-1, the J call TRBJ1-4, with TRBD1 identical over 7 bases. Sequenced input: peripheral blood. The DNA for the CDR3 is TGCGCCAGCAGCTTGGCAACAGGGGCAGTTGGTGAAAAACTGTTTTTT. Amino acids: CASSLATGAVGEKLFF.